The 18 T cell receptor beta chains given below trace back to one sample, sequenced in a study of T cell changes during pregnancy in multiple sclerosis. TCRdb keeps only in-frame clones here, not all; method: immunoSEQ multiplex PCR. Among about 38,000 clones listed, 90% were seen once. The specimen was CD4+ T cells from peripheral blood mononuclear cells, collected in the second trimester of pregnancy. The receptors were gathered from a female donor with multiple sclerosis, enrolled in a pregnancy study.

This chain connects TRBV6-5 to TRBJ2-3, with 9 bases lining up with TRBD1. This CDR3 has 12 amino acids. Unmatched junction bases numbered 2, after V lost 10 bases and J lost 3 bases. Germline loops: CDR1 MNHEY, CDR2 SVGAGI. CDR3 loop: CATGQGTDTQYF. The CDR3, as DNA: TGTGCCACCGGACAGGGGACAGATACGCAGTATTTT.

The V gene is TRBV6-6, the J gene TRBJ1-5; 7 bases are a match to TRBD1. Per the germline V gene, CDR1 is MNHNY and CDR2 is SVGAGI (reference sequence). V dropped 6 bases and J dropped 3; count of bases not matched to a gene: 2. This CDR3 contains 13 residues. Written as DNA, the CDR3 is TGTGCCAGCAGACAGGGGCCCAATCAGCCCCAGCATTTT. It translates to CASRQGPNQPQHF.

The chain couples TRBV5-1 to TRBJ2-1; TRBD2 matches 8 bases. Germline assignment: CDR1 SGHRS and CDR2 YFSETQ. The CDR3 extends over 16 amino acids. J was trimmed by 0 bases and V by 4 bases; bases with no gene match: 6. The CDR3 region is CASSTTSGSSYNEQFF. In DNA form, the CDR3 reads TGCGCCAGCAGCACCACTAGCGGAAGCTCCTACAATGAGCAGTTCTTC. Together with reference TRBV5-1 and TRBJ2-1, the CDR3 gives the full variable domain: KAGVTQTPRYLIKTRGQQVTLSCSPISGHRSVSWYQQTPGQGLQFLFEYFSETQRNKGNFPGRFSGRQFSNSRSEMNVSTLELGDSALYLCASSTTSGSSYNEQFFGPGTRLTVL.

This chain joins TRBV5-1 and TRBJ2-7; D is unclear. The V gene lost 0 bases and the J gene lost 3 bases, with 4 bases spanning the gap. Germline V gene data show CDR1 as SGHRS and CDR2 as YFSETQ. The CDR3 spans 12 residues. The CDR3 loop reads CASSLVSYEQYF. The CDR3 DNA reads TGCGCCAGCAGCTTGGTCAGCTACGAGCAGTACTTC.

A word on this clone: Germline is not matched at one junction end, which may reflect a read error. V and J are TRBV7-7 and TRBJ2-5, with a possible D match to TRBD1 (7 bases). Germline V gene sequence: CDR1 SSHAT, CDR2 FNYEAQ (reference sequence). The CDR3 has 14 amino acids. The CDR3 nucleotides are TGTGCTAGCAGCCCAGGGGGGCCGCAAGAGACCCAGTACTTC. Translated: CASSPGGPQETQYF.

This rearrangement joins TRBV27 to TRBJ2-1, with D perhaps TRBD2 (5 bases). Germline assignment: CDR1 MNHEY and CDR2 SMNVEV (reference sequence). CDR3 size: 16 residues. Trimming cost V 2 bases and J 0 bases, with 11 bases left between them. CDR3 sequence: CASSLRSGNSYNEQFF. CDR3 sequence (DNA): TGTGCCAGCAGTTTAAGATCGGGGAACTCCTACAATGAGCAGTTCTTC.

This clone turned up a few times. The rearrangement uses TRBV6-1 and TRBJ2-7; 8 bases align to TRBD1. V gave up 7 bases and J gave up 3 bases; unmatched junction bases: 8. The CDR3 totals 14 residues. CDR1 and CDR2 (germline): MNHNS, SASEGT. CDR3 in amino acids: CASTPGQAYYEQYF. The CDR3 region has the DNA TGTGCCAGCACCCCGGGACAGGCCTACTACGAGCAGTACTTC.

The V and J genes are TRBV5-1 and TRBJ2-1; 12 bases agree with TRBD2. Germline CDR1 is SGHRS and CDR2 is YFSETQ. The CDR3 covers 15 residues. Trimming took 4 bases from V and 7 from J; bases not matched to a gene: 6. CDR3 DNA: TGCGCCAGCAGCAGGACTAGCGGGACAGGAAATGAGCAGTTCTTC. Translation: CASSRTSGTGNEQFF. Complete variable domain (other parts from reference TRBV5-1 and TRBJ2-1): KAGVTQTPRYLIKTRGQQVTLSCSPISGHRSVSWYQQTPGQGLQFLFEYFSETQRNKGNFPGRFSGRQFSNSRSEMNVSTLELGDSALYLCASSRTSGTGNEQFFGPGTRLTVL.

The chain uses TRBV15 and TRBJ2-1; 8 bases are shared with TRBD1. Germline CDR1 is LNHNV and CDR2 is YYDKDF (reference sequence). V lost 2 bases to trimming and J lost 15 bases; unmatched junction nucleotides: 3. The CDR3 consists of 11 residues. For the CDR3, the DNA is TGTGCCACCAGCAGAAAGGGACAGGCGTTCTTC. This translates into CATSRKGQAFF.

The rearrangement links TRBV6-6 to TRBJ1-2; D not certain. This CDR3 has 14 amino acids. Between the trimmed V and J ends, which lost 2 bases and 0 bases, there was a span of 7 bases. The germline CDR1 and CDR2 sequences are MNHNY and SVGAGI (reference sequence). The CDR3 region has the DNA TGTGCCAGCAGTTACGCTGAGTCTAACTATGGCTACACCTTC. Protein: CASSYAESNYGYTF.

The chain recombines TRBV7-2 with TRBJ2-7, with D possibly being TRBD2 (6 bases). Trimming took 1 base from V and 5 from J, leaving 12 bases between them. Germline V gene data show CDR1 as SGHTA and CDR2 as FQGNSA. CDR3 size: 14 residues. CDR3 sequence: CASSLVEGRNEQYF. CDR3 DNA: TGTGCCAGCAGCTTAGTGGAGGGTCGGAACGAGCAGTACTTC.

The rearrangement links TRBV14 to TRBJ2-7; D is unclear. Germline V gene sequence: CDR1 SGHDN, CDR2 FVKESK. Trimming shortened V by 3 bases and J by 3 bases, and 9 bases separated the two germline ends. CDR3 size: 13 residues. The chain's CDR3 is CASSQTRGYEQYF. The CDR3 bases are TGTGCCAGCAGCCAGACCCGAGGCTACGAGCAGTACTTC.

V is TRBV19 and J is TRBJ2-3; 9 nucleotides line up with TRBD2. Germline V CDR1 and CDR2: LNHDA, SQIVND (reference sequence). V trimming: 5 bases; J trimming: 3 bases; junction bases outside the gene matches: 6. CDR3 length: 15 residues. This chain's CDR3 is CASSPAGGRTDTQYF. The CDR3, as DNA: TGTGCCAGTAGTCCCGCGGGGGGGAGAACAGATACGCAGTATTTT.

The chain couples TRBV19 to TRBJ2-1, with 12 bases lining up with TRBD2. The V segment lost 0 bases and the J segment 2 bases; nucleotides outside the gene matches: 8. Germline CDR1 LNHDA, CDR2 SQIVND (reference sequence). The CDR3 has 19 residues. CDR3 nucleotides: TGTGCCAGTAGTATAGATAGACTAGCGGGAGTGAGAACCTACAATGAGCAGTTCTTC. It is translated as CASSIDRLAGVRTYNEQFF.

CDR3 loop: CASSSTGTGAEKLFF. The CDR3 nucleotides are TGTGCCAGCAGCTCAACCGGGACAGGGGCTGAAAAACTGTTTTTT. J is TRBJ1-4 and V is TRBV6-5; 10 bases align to TRBD1. There are 15 residues in the CDR3. CDR1 and CDR2 (germline): MNHEY, SVGAGI. The J segment lost 7 bases and the V segment lost 6 bases, leaving 8 bases of the junction unmatched.

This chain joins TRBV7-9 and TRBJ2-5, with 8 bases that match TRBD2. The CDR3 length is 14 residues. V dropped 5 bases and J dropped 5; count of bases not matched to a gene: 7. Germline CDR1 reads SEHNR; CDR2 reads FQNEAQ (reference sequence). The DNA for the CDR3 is TGTGCCAGCAGCCGCCTAGCGGGTGTGGAGACCCAGTACTTC. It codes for CASSRLAGVETQYF.

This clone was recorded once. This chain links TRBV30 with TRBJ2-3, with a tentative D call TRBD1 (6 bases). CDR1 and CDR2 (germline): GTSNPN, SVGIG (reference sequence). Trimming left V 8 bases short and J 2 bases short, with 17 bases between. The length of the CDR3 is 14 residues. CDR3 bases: TGTGCCGGAACAGGGTTGTGGGTCACAGATACGCAGTATTTT. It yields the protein CAGTGLWVTDTQYF.

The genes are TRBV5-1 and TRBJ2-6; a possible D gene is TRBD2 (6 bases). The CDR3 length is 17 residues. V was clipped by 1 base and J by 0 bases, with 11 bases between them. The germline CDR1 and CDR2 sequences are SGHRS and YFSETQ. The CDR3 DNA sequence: TGCGCCAGCAGCTTGAGGGGAGGCGACTCTGGGGCCAACGTCCTGACTTTC. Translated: CASSLRGGDSGANVLTF.